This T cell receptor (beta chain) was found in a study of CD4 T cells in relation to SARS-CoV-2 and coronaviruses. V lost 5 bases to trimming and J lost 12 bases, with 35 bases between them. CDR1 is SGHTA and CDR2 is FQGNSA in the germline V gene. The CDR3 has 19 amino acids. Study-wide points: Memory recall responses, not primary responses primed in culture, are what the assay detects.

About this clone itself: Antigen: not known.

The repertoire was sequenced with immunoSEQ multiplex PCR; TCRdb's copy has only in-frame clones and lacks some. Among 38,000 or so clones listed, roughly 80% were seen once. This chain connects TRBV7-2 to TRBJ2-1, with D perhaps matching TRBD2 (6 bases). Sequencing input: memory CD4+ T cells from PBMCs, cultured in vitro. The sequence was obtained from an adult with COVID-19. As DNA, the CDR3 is TGTGCCAGCAGCGGAGAAGAGGCGGGAAAGCGAGGGTTTATATCGGGGCAGTTCTTC. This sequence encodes CASSGEEAGKRGFISGQFF.